These 25 T cell receptor beta chains share one sample of origin, sequenced in a study of cytomegalovirus exposure and HLA in healthy donors. Clones were read by immunoSEQ multiplex PCR, and TCRdb kept only the in-frame ones, dropping some. The sample has under 300,000 clones; just over 85% are singletons. Sequencing was carried out using PBMCs. All receptors derive from a woman aged 18-35 years in good health and CMV-seronegative.

This clone was seen more than once but under ten times. This chain connects TRBV4-3 to TRBJ2-7; 7 bases are a match to TRBD2. This CDR3 comprises 16 residues. Per germline, CDR1 LGHNA and CDR2 YSLEER. V lost 2 bases and J lost 4; bases outside the gene matches: 11. The CDR3 coding sequence is TGCGCCAGCAGCCAACAAATGGGGGGGACCCCATACGAGCAGTACTTC. The encoded protein is CASSQQMGGTPYEQYF.

The chain combines TRBV2 with TRBJ2-7; TRBD2 agrees at 11 bases. Looked up from germline, CDR1 is SNHLY and CDR2 is FYNNEI. This CDR3 spans 18 amino acids. The J segment lost 0 bases and the V segment lost 2 bases, leaving 9 bases of the junction unmatched. CDR3 sequence reads: CASSESAVGTSGSYEQYF. In DNA form, the CDR3 reads TGTGCCAGCAGTGAAAGTGCGGTAGGGACTAGCGGCTCCTACGAGCAGTACTTC.

This chain uses TRBV7-9 with TRBJ2-7, with 9 nucleotides matching TRBD1. Germline V gives CDR1 SEHNR, CDR2 FQNEAQ (reference sequence). The CDR3 covers 13 residues. V lost 11 bases, J lost 1 base, and 6 bases stayed unmatched. The CDR3 is CAGSGTGSYEQYF. In nucleotides, the CDR3 is TGTGCCGGATCCGGGACAGGGTCCTACGAGCAGTACTTC.

This chain uses TRBV29-1 with TRBJ1-1; 7 bases line up with TRBD1. CDR1 is SQVTM and CDR2 is ANQGSEA in the germline V gene. The junction had 11 bases not matched to a gene; V was cut back by 5 bases and J by 2 bases. This CDR3 is built from 15 residues. The CDR3 bases are TGCAGCGTTCACCCTAGGACAGGTCAAAACACTGAAGCTTTCTTT. It translates to CSVHPRTGQNTEAFF.

This clone has only a few counts. The rearrangement links TRBV2 to TRBJ2-7, with TRBD1 matching 7 bases. Per the germline V gene, CDR1 is SNHLY and CDR2 is FYNNEI. This CDR3 comprises 12 residues. With 9 bases clipped from V and 2 bases from J, the junction kept 4 bases outside the gene matches. The CDR3 nucleotides are TGTGCCAGGCGGACAGGCCCCTACGAGCAGTACTTC. Its translation: CARRTGPYEQYF.

The V call is TRBV11-3, the J call TRBJ2-7; 7 bases are shared with TRBD2. After removal of 5 bases from V and 5 bases from J, the junction contained 9 bases not matched to a gene. CDR1 is SGHNT and CDR2 is YENEEA in the germline V gene. This CDR3 has 14 residues. CDR3 DNA sequence: TGTGCCAGCAGCCCCGGGGGGAGGACTGACGAGCAGTACTTC. It yields the protein CASSPGGRTDEQYF.

The chain recombines TRBV5-1 with TRBJ2-7; TRBD1 matches 8 bases. The ends lost 3 bases at V and 2 bases at J; junction bases unmatched: 4. The CDR3 is 14 residues long. CDR1 and CDR2 from the germline V gene are SGHRS and YFSETQ. The chain's CDR3 is CASSWGQAAYEQYF. Written as DNA, the CDR3 is TGCGCCAGCAGCTGGGGACAGGCCGCCTACGAGCAGTACTTC.

The CDR3, as DNA: TGTGCCAGCAGCCAGGTTATCGGGACAGGGGACCGTTATAATTCACCCCTCCACTTT. Its translation: CASSQVIGTGDRYNSPLHF. This sequence joins TRBV13 and TRBJ1-6; 10 bases agree with TRBD1. The CDR3 length is 19 residues. Germline V gene data show CDR1 as PRHDT and CDR2 as FYEKMQ (reference sequence). The V gene end was trimmed by 5 bases and the J gene end by 4 bases; junction bases not matched to a gene: 14.

The chain recombines TRBV7-2 with TRBJ1-1, with 7 bases matching TRBD1. There are 13 residues in the CDR3. The germline V gene has CDR1 SGHTA and CDR2 FQGNSA. Trimming at V came to 5 bases and at J to 7 bases, leaving 7 bases not matched to a gene. For the CDR3, the DNA is TGTGCCAGCAGCCCACAGGGGAGAAGTGAAGCTTTCTTT. Translating gives CASSPQGRSEAFF.

This chain uses TRBV6-1 with TRBJ1-3, with 8 bases matching TRBD1. Trimming at V came to 6 bases and at J to 5 bases, leaving 6 bases not matched to a gene. Germline loops: CDR1 MNHNS, CDR2 SASEGT. This CDR3 has 14 amino acids. The CDR3 sequence: CASRGQGARNTIYF. The DNA for the CDR3 is TGTGCCAGCAGAGGGCAGGGGGCGCGAAACACCATATATTTT.

The CDR3 here is CASSYSTDNLRDTQYF. Here the CDR3 DNA reads TGTGCCAGCAGTTACTCTACAGATAACCTTCGAGATACGCAGTATTTT. The rearrangement joins TRBV6-5 to TRBJ2-3; no reliable D call. Germline CDR1 MNHEY, CDR2 SVGAGI. Trimming took 0 bases from V and 5 from J, leaving 15 bases between them. The CDR3 contains 16 residues.

The CDR3 protein is CASSLRHPNTEAFF. The CDR3 nucleotides read TGTGCCAGCAGCTTACGACATCCGAACACTGAAGCTTTCTTT. The V gene is TRBV11-3, the J gene TRBJ1-1, with D unclear. The CDR3 contains 14 residues. Germline lookup yields CDR1 SGHNT and CDR2 YENEEA. V shed 2 bases and J shed 1 base, with 8 bases lying between them.

The chain employs TRBV27 and TRBJ2-1, with 7 bases identical to TRBD2. Germline loops: CDR1 MNHEY, CDR2 SMNVEV (reference sequence). This CDR3 contains 17 residues. V dropped 5 bases and J dropped 0; count of bases not matched to a gene: 10. In nucleotides, the CDR3 is TGTGCCAGCAGTCCCTTCCTAGCGGACTACTCCTACAATGAGCAGTTCTTC. This gives the protein CASSPFLADYSYNEQFF.

This clone was observed a handful of times. Other DNA sequences in the same sample also yield this CDR3. The V call is TRBV29-1, the J call TRBJ2-5, with 7 nucleotides matching TRBD2. In germline, CDR1 is SQVTM, CDR2 ANQGSEA. The V gene end was trimmed by 6 bases and the J gene end by 5 bases; junction bases not matched to a gene: 6. The length of the CDR3 is 12 residues. CDR3 DNA sequence: TGCAGCGTCGAGCGGGGAGGGGAGACCCAGTACTTC. Amino acid sequence: CSVERGGETQYF.

The rearrangement joins TRBV7-6 to TRBJ1-4, with no clear D. The CDR3 has 14 amino acids. CDR1 and CDR2 (germline): SGHVS, FNYEAQ. V lost 4 bases, J lost 5 bases, and 11 bases lay in between. The CDR3 sequence: CASSWAGENEKLFF. CDR3 DNA sequence: TGTGCCAGCAGCTGGGCTGGGGAGAATGAAAAACTGTTTTTT.

The chain is built from TRBV7-6 and TRBJ2-1; no firm D call. The V gene's germline CDR1 is SGHVS and CDR2 FNYEAQ. V lost 2 bases and J lost 6, with 5 bases in between. This CDR3 is 12 amino acids long. The CDR3 protein is CASSLTVNEQFF. CDR3 bases: TGTGCCAGCAGCTTAACTGTCAATGAGCAGTTCTTC.

The chain links TRBV27 to TRBJ2-1; 8 bases are a match to TRBD1. In germline, CDR1 is MNHEY, CDR2 SMNVEV (reference sequence). J was trimmed by 8 bases and V by 5 bases; bases with no gene match: 8. The CDR3 has 14 residues. The CDR3 region is CASSPQGAKDEQFF. CDR3 bases: TGTGCCAGCAGTCCGCAGGGGGCTAAGGATGAGCAGTTCTTC.

V usage is TRBV5-6 and J usage is TRBJ2-3, with 10 nucleotides matching TRBD2. Germline trimming cut 0 bases from V and 5 bases from J; bases unmatched to any gene: 0. The CDR3 has 14 amino acids. Germline lookup yields CDR1 SGHDT and CDR2 YYEEEE. The CDR3 sequence: CASSLGLAGDTQYF. For the CDR3, the DNA is TGTGCCAGCAGCTTGGGACTAGCGGGAGATACGCAGTATTTT.

The V call is TRBV9, the J call TRBJ2-7; no definite D call. CDR1 is SGDLS and CDR2 is YYNGEE in the germline V gene. The V gene lost 0 bases and the J gene lost 4 bases, with 14 bases spanning the gap. The CDR3 has 15 residues. The CDR3 DNA reads as TGTGCCAGCAGCGTAGGGGCTGAAGTTTGGTACGAGCAGTACTTC. It codes for CASSVGAEVWYEQYF.

The V call is TRBV28, the J call TRBJ2-7; TRBD1 agrees at 7 bases. Trimming took 7 bases from V and 6 from J; bases not matched to a gene: 15. This CDR3 is built from 15 residues. Germline-derived CDR1 and CDR2 are MDHEN and SYDVKM. DNA for the CDR3: TGTGCCAGCAACCCTTTAGGGACAGCCATCTCCGAGCAGTACTTC. Translated: CASNPLGTAISEQYF.

This chain links TRBV5-6 with TRBJ2-3; 9 bases match TRBD2. V shed 4 bases, J shed 1 base, and the junction held 1 base outside the gene matches. From germline, CDR1 is SGHDT and CDR2 YYEEEE. This CDR3 contains 14 residues. The CDR3 here is CASSRTSGTDTQYF. The CDR3 DNA sequence: TGTGCCAGCAGCCGGACTAGCGGCACAGATACGCAGTATTTT.

V gene TRBV27 combines with J gene TRBJ2-5; TRBD2 agrees at 13 bases. The CDR3 runs 18 residues. With 1 base clipped from V and 2 bases from J, the junction kept 7 bases outside the gene matches. Germline values: CDR1 MNHEY, CDR2 SMNVEV (reference sequence). The CDR3 is CASSLYTTSGGPQETQYF. The CDR3, as DNA: TGTGCCAGCAGTTTATACACGACTAGCGGGGGGCCACAAGAGACCCAGTACTTC.

The V and J genes are TRBV4-3 and TRBJ2-3; the D gene is possibly TRBD1 (5 bases). The CDR3 is 15 amino acids. Germline assignment: CDR1 LGHNA and CDR2 YSLEER. V was clipped by 0 bases and J by 4 bases, with 11 bases between them. The CDR3 DNA is TGCGCCAGCAGCCAAGATTCCGACAGCCCAGATACGCAGTATTTT. Translating it yields CASSQDSDSPDTQYF.

The chain carries TRBV11-2 and TRBJ2-7, with 9 bases identical to TRBD1. Germline V gene lookup returns CDR1 SGHAT and CDR2 FQNNGV. The CDR3 has 16 residues. The V and J ends lost 3 bases and 0 bases, in that order; junction bases with no gene match: 6. CDR3 loop: CASSFPGQGDSYEQYF. The CDR3 DNA follows: TGTGCCAGCAGCTTTCCGGGACAGGGCGACTCCTACGAGCAGTACTTC.

The chain couples TRBV5-1 to TRBJ2-7; possible D gene TRBD1, 6 bases. The V end lost 5 bases, the J end lost 1 base, and 16 bases lay between the germline ends. The CDR3 contains 15 residues. CDR1 is SGHRS, CDR2 YFSETQ, per germline. The CDR3 coding sequence is TGCGCCAGCAGTCGTACCGGGACACGATCCTACGAGCAGTACTTC. Translation gives CASSRTGTRSYEQYF.